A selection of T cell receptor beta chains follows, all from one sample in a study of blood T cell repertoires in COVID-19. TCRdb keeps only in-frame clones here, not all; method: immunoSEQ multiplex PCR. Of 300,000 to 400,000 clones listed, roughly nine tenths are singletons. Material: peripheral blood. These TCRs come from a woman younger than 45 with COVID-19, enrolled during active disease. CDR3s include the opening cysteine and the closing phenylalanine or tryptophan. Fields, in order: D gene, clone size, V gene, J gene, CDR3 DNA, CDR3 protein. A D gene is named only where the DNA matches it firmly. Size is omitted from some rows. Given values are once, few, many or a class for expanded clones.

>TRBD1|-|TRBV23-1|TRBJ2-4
TGCGCCAGCGCGAAACAGGGGGACAAAAACATTCAGTACTTC
CASAKQGDKNIQYF
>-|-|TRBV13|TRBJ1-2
TGTGCCAGCAGCTTAAGCGAAGATGGCTACACCTTC
CASSLSEDGYTF
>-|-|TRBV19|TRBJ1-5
TGTGCCAGTACTGGGGCAGGGGAGCGTTTAAATCAGCCCCAGCATTTT
CASTGAGERLNQPQHF
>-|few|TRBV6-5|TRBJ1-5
TGTGCCAGCAGTTACTCAGGGGATCAGCCCCAGCATTTT
CASSYSGDQPQHF
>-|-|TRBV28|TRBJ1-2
TGTGCCTCTTATGCTAACTATGGCTACACCTTC
CASYANYGYTF
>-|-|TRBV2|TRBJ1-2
TGTGCCAGCACCCGCGGGGGACGGGGCGGCTACACCTTC
CASTRGGRGGYTF
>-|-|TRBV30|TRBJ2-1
TGTGCCTGGAGTGTACGGTATGAGCAGTTCTTC
CAWSVRYEQFF
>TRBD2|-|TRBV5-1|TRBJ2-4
TGCGCCAGCAGCTTGGAGGGGACTAGCGGGAGGGTTGGAAACATTCAGTACTTC
CASSLEGTSGRVGNIQYF
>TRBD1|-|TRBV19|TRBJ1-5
TGTGCCAGTAGTATTACGACAGGGCGAAGCAATCAGCCCCAGCATTTT
CASSITTGRSNQPQHF
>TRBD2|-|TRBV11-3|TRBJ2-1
TGTGCCAGCAGCTTAGGCGGGAGGGCCAGGAATGAGCAGTTCTTC
CASSLGGRARNEQFF
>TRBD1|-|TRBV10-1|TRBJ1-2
TGCGCCAGCAGTGATGACAGGGGTGAGGGCTACACCTTC
CASSDDRGEGYTF
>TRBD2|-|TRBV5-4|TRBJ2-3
TGTGCCAGCAGCTTGGGTACAGCGGGAGGATCGCCAGATACGCAGTATTTT
CASSLGTAGGSPDTQYF
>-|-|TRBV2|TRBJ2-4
TGTGCCAGCAGTCTCTCCACCGTGGAGGGGAACATTCAGTACTTC
CASSLSTVEGNIQYF
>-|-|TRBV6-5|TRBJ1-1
TGTGCCAGCAGCGGGGACATCTCAGAAGCTTTCTTT
CASSGDISEAFF
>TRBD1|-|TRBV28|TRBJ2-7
TGTGCCAGCAGTTTATACCCTAACATGCCGGGACAGGGGTCATCCTACGAGCAGTACTTC
CASSLYPNMPGQGSSYEQYF
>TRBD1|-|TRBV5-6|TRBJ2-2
TGTGCCAGCAGCTTTGGGACAGGGGTGGCCGGGGAGCTGTTTTTT
CASSFGTGVAGELFF
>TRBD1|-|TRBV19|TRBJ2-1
TGTGCCAGTAGTACCTGGGACAGGGGGTCCTACAATGAGCAGTTCTTC
CASSTWDRGSYNEQFF
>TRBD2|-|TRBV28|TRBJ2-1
TGTGCCAGCAGACCGCGGGGGAGCTCCTACAATGAGCAGTTCTTC
CASRPRGSSYNEQFF
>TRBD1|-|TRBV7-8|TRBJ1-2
TGTGCCAGCAGCCGTGGACAGGAATATGGCTACACCTTC
CASSRGQEYGYTF
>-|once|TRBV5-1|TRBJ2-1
TGCGCCAGCAGCTTAAGCCTAGCACCCAATGAGCAGTTCTTC
CASSLSLAPNEQFF
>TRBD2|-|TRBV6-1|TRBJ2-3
TGTGCCAGCAGTGCCGTGGGAGGGCCGGGAGGCACAGATACGCAGTATTTT
CASSAVGGPGGTDTQYF
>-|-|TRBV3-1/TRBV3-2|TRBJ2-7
TGTGCCAGCAGCCCCCCGAGCTATGACAACGAGCAGTACTTC
CASSPPSYDNEQYF
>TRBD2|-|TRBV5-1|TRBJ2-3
TGCGCCAGCAGCTGGCGGGGGGATATCGCGAGGCCCACAGATACGCAGTATTTT
CASSWRGDIARPTDTQYF
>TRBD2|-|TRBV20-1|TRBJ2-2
TGCAGTGCTAGTTTAGGACTAGCGGGAGGGAACACCGGGGAGCTGTTTTTT
CSASLGLAGGNTGELFF
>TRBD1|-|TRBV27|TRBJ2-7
TGTGCCAGCAGTTTTTCCAGGGGGCTCCACGAGCAGTACTTC
CASSFSRGLHEQYF
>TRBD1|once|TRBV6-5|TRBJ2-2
TGTGCCAGCAGTCGGCCGGGACAGGGTGGCGGGGAGCTGTTTTTT
CASSRPGQGGGELFF
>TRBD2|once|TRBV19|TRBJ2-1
TGTGCCAGTAGCTTCTCTAGCGGGATCTACAATGAGCAGTTCTTC
CASSFSSGIYNEQFF
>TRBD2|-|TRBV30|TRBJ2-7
TGTGCCTGGACGGCGGAGAGCGGGAGCTTGGGTTTCGAGCAGTACTTC
CAWTAESGSLGFEQYF
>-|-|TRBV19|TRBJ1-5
TGTGGAGCGGGGAGCGTGAATCAGCCCCAGCATTTT
CGAGSVNQPQHF
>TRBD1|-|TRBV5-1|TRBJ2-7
TGCGCCAGCAGCTTTGGGACAGGGGCCTCCGAGCAGTACTTC
CASSFGTGASEQYF
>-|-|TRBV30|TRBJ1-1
TGTGCCTGGATGAGGTTCCCTGAAGCTTTCTTT
CAWMRFPEAFF
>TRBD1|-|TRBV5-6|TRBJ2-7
TGTGCCAGCAGCTCTTTGTCCGGGACAGGGGGCATGTACGAGCAGTACTTC
CASSSLSGTGGMYEQYF
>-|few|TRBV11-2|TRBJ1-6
TGTGCCAGCAGCTTAAAGGCGGAAGCTAGTTCACCCCTCCACTTT
CASSLKAEASSPLHF
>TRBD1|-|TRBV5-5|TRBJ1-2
TGTGCCAGCAGCTGGACAGGGGGCTATGGCTACACCTTC
CASSWTGGYGYTF
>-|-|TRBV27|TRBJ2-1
TGTGCCAGCAGCACAGGGAATGAGCAGTTCTTC
CASSTGNEQFF
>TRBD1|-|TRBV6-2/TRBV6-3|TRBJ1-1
TGTGCCAGCAGCCCCGGGACAGGGGGCGAGTTTAGGGGCACTGAAGCTTTCTTT
CASSPGTGGEFRGTEAFF
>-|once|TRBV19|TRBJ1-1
TGTGCCAGTAGTCGGGGTAGGAGCACTGAAGCTTTCTTT
CASSRGRSTEAFF
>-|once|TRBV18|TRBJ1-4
TGTGCCAGCTCACCGTCTGCAACTAATGAAAAACTGTTTTTT
CASSPSATNEKLFF
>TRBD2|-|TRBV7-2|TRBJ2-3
TGTGCCAGCAGCTTAGGACTAGCGGACACAGATACGCAGTATTTT
CASSLGLADTDTQYF
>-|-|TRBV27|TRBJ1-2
TGTGCCAGCAGTTTGGGACTGGGATATGGCTACACCTTC
CASSLGLGYGYTF
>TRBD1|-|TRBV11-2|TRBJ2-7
TGTGCCAGCAGCTTAGGAGGGACAGGGTACGAGCAGTACTTC
CASSLGGTGYEQYF
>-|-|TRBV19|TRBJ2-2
TGTGCCAGTACTCCAATGGGCGGCGGACAGCCGGAGCTGTTTTTT
CASTPMGGGQPELFF
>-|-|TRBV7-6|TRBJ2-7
TGTGCCAGCAGCTTAGCGGTTACAGGGTCCTACGAGCAGTACTTC
CASSLAVTGSYEQYF
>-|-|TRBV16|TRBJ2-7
TGTGCCAGCAGCCAATTCTCTCAGGGAGGGCAGTACTTC
CASSQFSQGGQYF
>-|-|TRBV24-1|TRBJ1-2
TGTGCCACCAGTGATTCGACTGACCCCTGGGGCTACACCTTC
CATSDSTDPWGYTF
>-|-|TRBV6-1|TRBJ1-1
TGTGCCAGCAGTGAATGGGGCACGAGCACTGAAGCTTTCTTT
CASSEWGTSTEAFF
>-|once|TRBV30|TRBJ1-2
TGTGCCTGGAGTGCGGGGGTTATCTATGGCTACACCTTC
CAWSAGVIYGYTF
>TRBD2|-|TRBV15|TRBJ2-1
TGTGCCACCAGCACAACCAGGGAGGGACCCAATGAGCAGTTCTTC
CATSTTREGPNEQFF
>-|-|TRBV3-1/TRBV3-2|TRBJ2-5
TGTGCCAGCAGCCAAGATGGAGGAGGGGGCGGAGAGACCCAGTACTTC
CASSQDGGGGGETQYF
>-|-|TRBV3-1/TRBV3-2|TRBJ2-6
TGTGCCAGCAGCCGAGGCTCTGGGGCCAACGTCCTGACTTTC
CASSRGSGANVLTF
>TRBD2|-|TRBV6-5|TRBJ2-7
TGTGCCAGCAGTTACTCAAAGCGGGACCACGAGCAGTACTTC
CASSYSKRDHEQYF
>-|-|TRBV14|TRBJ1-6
TGTGCCAGCAGCCAAATGACAGTGAATTCACCCCTCCACTTT
CASSQMTVNSPLHF
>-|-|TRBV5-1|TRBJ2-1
TGCGCCAGCAGCTTGGAAGGAGTAGATTTTAGCAATGAGCAGTTCTTC
CASSLEGVDFSNEQFF
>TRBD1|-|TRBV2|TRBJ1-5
TGTGCCAGCAGTTTACAGGGGACAAATCAGCCCCAGCATTTT
CASSLQGTNQPQHF